This T cell receptor (beta chain) was sequenced during a study of blood T cells in healthy people across ages. This CDR3 has 16 amino acids. The junction had 5 bases not matched to a gene; V was cut back by 0 bases and J by 1 base. CDR1 is DFQATT, CDR2 SNEGSKA, per germline (reference sequence). Isolated per sample were at least 6 million PBMCs. Every sample gave at least 5 micrograms of total RNA when it was extracted. In the case of this clonotype: The target antigen is unknown.

Study-wide findings and caveats: Among long-lived donors, naive CD4+ cells were more numerous and diversity higher than in aged donors. Observed TCR beta diversity per million T cells went down as age went up. This fall followed a roughly linear course with age.

Using a J-beta primer mix together with a sample-barcoded 5' primer, a second PCR was run for roughly 6 to 12 cycles. TCRdb used MiXCR to reprocess the 5' RACE reads, holding one entry per CDR3 protein. Of some 1.4 million distinct CDR3 sequences listed, approximately 40% were seen once; the top ten hold 6.5% to 10%. The chain links TRBV20-1 to TRBJ2-2; 7 positions match TRBD2. The origin of this receptor is a woman under 30 in good health. The sequencing input was blood. The CDR3 region is CSARDYERENTGELFF. CDR3 nucleotides: TGCAGTGCTAGAGATTATGAGCGGGAGAACACCGGGGAGCTGTTTTTT.